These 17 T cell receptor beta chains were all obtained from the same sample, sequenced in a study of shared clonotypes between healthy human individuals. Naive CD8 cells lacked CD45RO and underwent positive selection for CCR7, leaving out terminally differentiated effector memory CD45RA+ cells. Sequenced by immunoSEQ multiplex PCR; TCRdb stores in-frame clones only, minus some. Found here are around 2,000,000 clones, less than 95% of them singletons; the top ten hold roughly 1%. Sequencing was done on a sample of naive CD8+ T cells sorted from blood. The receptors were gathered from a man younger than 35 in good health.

The CDR3 coding sequence is TGTGCCTGGAGTCCCCTTTCGGGGGAGCTGTTTTTT. Protein sequence: CAWSPLSGELFF. This chain links TRBV30 with TRBJ2-2; D ambiguous. The CDR3 extends over 12 amino acids. Per the germline V gene, CDR1 is GTSNPN and CDR2 is SVGIG (reference sequence). V lost 2 bases, J lost 8 bases, and 9 bases lay in between. The full variable domain, in which reference TRBV30 and TRBJ2-2 provide the parts outside the CDR3, is SQTIHQWPATLVQPVGSPLSLECTVEGTSNPNLYWYRQAAGRGLQLLFYSVGIGQISSEVPQNLSASRPQDRQFILSSKKLLLSDSGFYLCAWSPLSGELFFGEGSRLTVL.

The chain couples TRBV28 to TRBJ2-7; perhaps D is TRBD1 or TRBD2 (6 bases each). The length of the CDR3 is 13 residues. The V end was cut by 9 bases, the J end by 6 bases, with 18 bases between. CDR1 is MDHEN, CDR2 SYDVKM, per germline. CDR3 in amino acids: CASTVGGRGEQYF. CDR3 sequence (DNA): TGTGCCAGTACCGTAGGGGGGCGTGGCGAGCAGTACTTC.

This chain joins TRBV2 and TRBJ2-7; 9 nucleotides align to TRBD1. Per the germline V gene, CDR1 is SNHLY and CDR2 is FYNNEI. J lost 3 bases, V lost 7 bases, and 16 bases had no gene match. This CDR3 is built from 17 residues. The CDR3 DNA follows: TGTGCCAGCAACCGCGACCCAGACAGGGGGGATTACTACGAGCAGTACTTC. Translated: CASNRDPDRGDYYEQYF.

The CDR3 region is CASSQDHPAAYYGYTF. The CDR3 DNA sequence: TGTGCCAGCAGCCAAGATCACCCCGCAGCCTACTATGGCTACACCTTC. The V call is TRBV14, the J call TRBJ1-2; D remains ambiguous. V was clipped by 0 bases and J by 3 bases, with 14 bases between them. Germline CDR1 SGHDN, CDR2 FVKESK. The CDR3 extends over 16 amino acids.

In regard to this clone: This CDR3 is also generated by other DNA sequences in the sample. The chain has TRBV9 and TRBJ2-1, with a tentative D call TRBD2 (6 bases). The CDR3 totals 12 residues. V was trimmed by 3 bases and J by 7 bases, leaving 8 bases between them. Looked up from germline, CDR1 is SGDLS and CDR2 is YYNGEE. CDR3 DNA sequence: TGTGCCAGCAGCGCTGGAGGGAATGAGCAGTTCTTC. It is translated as CASSAGGNEQFF.

CDR3 coding DNA: TGTGCCAGCAGTACGACCGCCGTTGGACTAGCTGCCCCCAACGAGCAGTACTTC. Residues: CASSTTAVGLAAPNEQYF. The chain has TRBV27 and TRBJ2-7, with 8 bases fitting TRBD2. Germline trimming cut 5 bases from V and 5 bases from J; bases unmatched to any gene: 20. The CDR3 consists of 18 residues. Per germline, CDR1 MNHEY and CDR2 SMNVEV (reference sequence).

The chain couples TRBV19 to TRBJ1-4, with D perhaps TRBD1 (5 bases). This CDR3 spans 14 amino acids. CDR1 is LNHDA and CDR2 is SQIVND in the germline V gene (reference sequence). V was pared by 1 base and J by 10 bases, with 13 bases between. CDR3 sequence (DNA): TGTGCCAGTAGTATAGGTGGAGGGCAGGGAAAACTGTTTTTT. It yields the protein CASSIGGGQGKLFF.

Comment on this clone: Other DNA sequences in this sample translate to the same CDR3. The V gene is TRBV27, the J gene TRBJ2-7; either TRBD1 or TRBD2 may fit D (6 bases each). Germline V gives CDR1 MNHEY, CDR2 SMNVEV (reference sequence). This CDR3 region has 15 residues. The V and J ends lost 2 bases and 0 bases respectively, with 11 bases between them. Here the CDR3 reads CASSLVGGSSYEQYF. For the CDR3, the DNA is TGTGCCAGCAGTTTAGTCGGGGGCAGCTCCTACGAGCAGTACTTC.

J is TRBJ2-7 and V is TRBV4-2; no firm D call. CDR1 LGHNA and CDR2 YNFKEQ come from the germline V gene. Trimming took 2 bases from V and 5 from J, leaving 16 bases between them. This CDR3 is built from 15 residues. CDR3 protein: CASSQTYVVLDEQYF. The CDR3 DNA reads TGTGCCAGCAGCCAAACCTATGTGGTGTTGGACGAGCAGTACTTC.

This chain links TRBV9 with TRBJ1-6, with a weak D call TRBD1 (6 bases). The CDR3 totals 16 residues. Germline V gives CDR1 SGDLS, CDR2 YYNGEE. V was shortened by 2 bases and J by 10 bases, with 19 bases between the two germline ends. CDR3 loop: CASSVLDSRSESPLHF. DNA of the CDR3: TGTGCCAGCAGCGTTCTGGACAGTAGATCGGAATCACCCCTCCACTTT. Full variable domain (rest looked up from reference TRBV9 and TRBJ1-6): DSGVTQTPKHLITATGQRVTLRCSPRSGDLSVYWYQQSLDQGLQFLIQYYNGEERAKGNILERFSAQQFPDLHSELNLSSLELGDSALYFCASSVLDSRSESPLHFGNGTRLTVT.

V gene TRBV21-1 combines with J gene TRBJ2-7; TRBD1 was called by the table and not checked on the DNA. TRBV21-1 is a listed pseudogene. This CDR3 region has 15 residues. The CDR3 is CASSPSYTGPYEQYF. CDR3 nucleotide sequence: TGTGCCAGCAGCCCATCATACACAGGCCCCTACGAGCAGTACTTC.

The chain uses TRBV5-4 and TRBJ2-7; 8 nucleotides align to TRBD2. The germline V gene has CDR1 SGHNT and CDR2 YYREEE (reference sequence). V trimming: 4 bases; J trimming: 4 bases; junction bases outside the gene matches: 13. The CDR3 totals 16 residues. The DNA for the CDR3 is TGTGCCAGCAGCGATGGATTAAGCGGGAGTCTGTACGAGCAGTACTTC. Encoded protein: CASSDGLSGSLYEQYF. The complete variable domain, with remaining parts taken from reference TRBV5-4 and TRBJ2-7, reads ETGVTQSPTHLIKTRGQQVTLRCSSQSGHNTVSWYQQALGQGPQFIFQYYREEENGRGNFPPRFSGLQFPNYSSELNVNALELDDSALYLCASSDGLSGSLYEQYFGPGTRLTVT.

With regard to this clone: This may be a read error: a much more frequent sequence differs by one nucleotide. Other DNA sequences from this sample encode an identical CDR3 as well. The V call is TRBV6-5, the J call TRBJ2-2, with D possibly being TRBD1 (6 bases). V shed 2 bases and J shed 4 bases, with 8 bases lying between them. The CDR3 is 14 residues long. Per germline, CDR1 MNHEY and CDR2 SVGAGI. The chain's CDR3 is CASSYGQSTGELFF. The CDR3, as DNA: TGTGCCAGCAGTTACGGACAGAGCACCGGGGAGCTGTTTTTT.

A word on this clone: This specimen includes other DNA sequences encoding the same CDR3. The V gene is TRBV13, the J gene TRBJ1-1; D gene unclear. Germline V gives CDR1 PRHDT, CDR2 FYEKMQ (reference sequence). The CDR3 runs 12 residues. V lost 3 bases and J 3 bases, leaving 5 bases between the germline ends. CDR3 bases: TGTGCCAGCAGCTTCCAAGACACTGAAGCTTTCTTT. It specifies CASSFQDTEAFF.

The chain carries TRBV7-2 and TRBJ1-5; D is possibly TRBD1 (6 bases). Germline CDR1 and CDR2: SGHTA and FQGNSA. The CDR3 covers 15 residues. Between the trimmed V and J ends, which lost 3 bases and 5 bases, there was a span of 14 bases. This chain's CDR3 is CTSSFGTTCYQPQHF. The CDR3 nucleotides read TGTACCAGCAGCTTTGGGACAACCTGCTATCAGCCCCAGCATTTT.

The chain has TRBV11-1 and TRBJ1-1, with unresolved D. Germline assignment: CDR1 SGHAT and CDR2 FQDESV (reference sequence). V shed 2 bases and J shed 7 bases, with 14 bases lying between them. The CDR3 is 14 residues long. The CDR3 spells CASSLLRASGEAFF. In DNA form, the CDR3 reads TGTGCCAGCAGCTTATTAAGGGCGAGCGGTGAAGCTTTCTTT. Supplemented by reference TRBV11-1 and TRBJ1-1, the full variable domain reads EAEVAQSPRYKITEKSQAVAFWCDPISGHATLYWYRQILGQGPELLVQFQDESVVDDSQLPKDRFSAERLKGVDSTLKIQPAELGDSAMYLCASSLLRASGEAFFGQGTRLTVV.

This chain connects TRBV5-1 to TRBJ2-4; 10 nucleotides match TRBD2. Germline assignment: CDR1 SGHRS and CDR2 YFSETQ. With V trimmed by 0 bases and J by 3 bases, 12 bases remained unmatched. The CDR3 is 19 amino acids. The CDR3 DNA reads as TGCGCCAGCAGCTTGGGAGGGCTAGCGGGAGCCGCGATCAAAAACATTCAGTACTTC. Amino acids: CASSLGGLAGAAIKNIQYF.